The 7 T cell receptor beta chains below were found in one sample sequenced in a study of T cells in Graves' hyperthyroidism and ophthalmopathy. Amplified regions were TCR beta CDR3 sequences from RNA transcripts. Primed by the HTBI set, a first-round RT-PCR was run on the TCR CDR3. One entry per CDR3 protein, called by TCRdb with MiXCR from the multiplex PCR reads. Of a few hundred thousand distinct CDR3 sequences listed, about 16% are singletons. The sample taken for sequencing was blood. These receptors all stem from a woman in her twenties or thirties with Graves' hyperthyroidism.

V and J are TRBV27 and TRBJ2-2; 7 positions agree with TRBD2. Germline assignment: CDR1 MNHEY and CDR2 SMNVEV (reference sequence). This CDR3 contains 14 residues. Trimming at V came to 3 bases and at J to 5 bases, leaving 3 bases not matched to a gene. The CDR3 DNA follows: TGTGCCAGCAGTTTTGGTAGCGGGACCGGGGAGCTGTTTTTT. Translating it yields CASSFGSGTGELFF.

There are many counts of this clonotype. The rearrangement joins TRBV3-1 to TRBJ1-4, with D possibly matching TRBD1 (5 bases). V dropped 0 bases and J dropped 4 bases, with 12 bases sitting between them. The CDR3 spans 16 residues. CDR1 LGHDT and CDR2 YNNKEL come from the germline V gene (reference sequence). The CDR3, as DNA: TGTGCCAGCAGCCAAGAAGGTGGGGGTTTTAATGAAAAACTGTTTTTT. Amino acid sequence: CASSQEGGGFNEKLFF.

This clonotype was counted many times. V usage is TRBV28 and J usage is TRBJ2-1, with 8 nucleotides matching TRBD1. The CDR3 loop spans 17 amino acids. V gave up 2 bases and J gave up 3 bases; unmatched junction bases: 9. Looked up from germline, CDR1 is MDHEN and CDR2 is SYDVKM. CDR3 protein: CASSLTRTGTYYNEQFF. The CDR3 coding sequence is TGTGCCAGCAGTTTAACCAGGACAGGGACCTACTACAATGAGCAGTTCTTC.

The chain carries TRBV20-1 and TRBJ1-5, with D possibly TRBD1 on 5 matching bases. CDR1 is DFQATT and CDR2 is SNEGSKA in the germline V gene (reference sequence). With 2 bases removed from V and 0 bases from J, the gap between germline ends came to 11 bases. The CDR3 contains 15 residues. CDR3 coding DNA: TGCAGTGCTAGATCCGAGGGGTTTAGCAATCAGCCCCAGCATTTT. This gives the protein CSARSEGFSNQPQHF.

This chain joins TRBV5-1 and TRBJ1-6; D call uncertain. This CDR3 is built from 14 residues. The ends were cut back, 0 bases at V and 6 bases at J, with 7 bases in the middle. CDR1 SGHRS and CDR2 YFSETQ come from the germline V gene. For the CDR3, the DNA is TGCGCCAGCAGCTTGGGACATTTTAATTCACCCCTCCACTTT. This codes for CASSLGHFNSPLHF. The variable domain in full, completed from reference TRBV5-1 and TRBJ1-6, reads KAGVTQTPRYLIKTRGQQVTLSCSPISGHRSVSWYQQTPGQGLQFLFEYFSETQRNKGNFPGRFSGRQFSNSRSEMNVSTLELGDSALYLCASSLGHFNSPLHFGNGTRLTVT.

This clonotype occurred many times. The gene calls are TRBV27 and TRBJ1-2; D is undetermined. The germline V gene encodes CDR1 MNHEY and CDR2 SMNVEV (reference sequence). V was trimmed by 4 bases and J by 5 bases, leaving 11 bases between them. CDR3 length: 13 residues. Written as DNA, the CDR3 is TGTGCCAGCAGTTCGACGGGCTGGTATGGCTACACCTTC. Its protein is CASSSTGWYGYTF.

There are many counts of this clonotype. The chain joins TRBV28 to TRBJ1-2; D not resolved. V was shortened by 2 bases and J by 4 bases, with 8 bases between the two germline ends. Germline assignment: CDR1 MDHEN and CDR2 SYDVKM. The CDR3 sequence is 13 residues long. CDR3 nucleotides: TGTGCCAGCAGTTTAGGTTCTATCTATGGCTACACCTTC. It codes for CASSLGSIYGYTF.